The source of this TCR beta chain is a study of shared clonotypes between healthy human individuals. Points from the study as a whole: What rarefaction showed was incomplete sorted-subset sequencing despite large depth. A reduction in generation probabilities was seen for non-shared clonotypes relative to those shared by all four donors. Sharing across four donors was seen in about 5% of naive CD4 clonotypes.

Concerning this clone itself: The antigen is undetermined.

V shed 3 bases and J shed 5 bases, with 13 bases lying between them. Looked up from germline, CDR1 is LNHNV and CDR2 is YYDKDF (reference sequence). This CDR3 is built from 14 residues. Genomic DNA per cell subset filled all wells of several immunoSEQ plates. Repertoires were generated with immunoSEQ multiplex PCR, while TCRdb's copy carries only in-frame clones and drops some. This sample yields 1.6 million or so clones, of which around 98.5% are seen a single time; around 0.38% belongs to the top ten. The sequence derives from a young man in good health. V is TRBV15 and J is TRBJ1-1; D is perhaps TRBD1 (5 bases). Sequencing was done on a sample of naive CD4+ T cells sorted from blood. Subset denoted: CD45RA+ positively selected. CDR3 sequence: CATSRGQAKTEAFF. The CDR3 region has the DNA TGTGCCACCAGCAGGGGGCAGGCGAAGACTGAAGCTTTCTTT.